The clone carrying this T cell receptor (beta chain) was found a few times. Its antigen is currently unknown. The CDR3 is 14 residues long. With 3 bases removed from V and 0 bases from J, the gap between germline ends came to 9 bases. Looked up from germline, CDR1 is SQVTM and CDR2 is ANQGSEA. TCRdb processed the RACE reads anew with MiXCR; each CDR3 protein has one entry. The data contain more than 70,000 distinct CDR3 sequences, 11% of them singletons. These data come from a study of human T cells and chemical hapten exposure. In the study overall: Patch tests of 0.01% DPC on the upper back were read at 6 days. Overall study results and limits: Counts of TCRs above 1 in 1000 frequency stayed unchanged with DPC sensitization.

The time point here: patch test 3, about 24 weeks after DPC sensitization. The treatment is: therapeutic diphenylcyclopropenone sensitization with weekly scalp DPC. Sequences were derived from whole blood, sampled in connection with sensitization to the hapten diphenylcyclopropenone (DPC). This sequence joins TRBV29-1 and TRBJ2-1; tentatively, D is TRBD1 (6 bases). This receptor was obtained from a woman in her twenties or thirties with alopecia areata. Some clones in this sample may be carry-over from other donors' samples. Written as DNA, the CDR3 is TGCAGCGTTGAGTGGGGGCACTCCTACAATGAGCAGTTCTTC. Residues: CSVEWGHSYNEQFF.